The sequence of this T cell receptor beta chain was determined in a study of blood T cells in healthy people across ages (dated by TCRdb to the mid-2010s). Describing the broader study: Template switching captured roughly one uniquely barcoded TCR beta cDNA molecule per two T cells in model experiments. Using deep sequencing normalized with unique cDNA molecular identifiers, the study measured how TCR beta repertoire diversity changes with age. Donors were grouped into four age groups: young (average about 15 years), middle-aged (roughly 37), aged (roughly 67) and long-lived (around 80). Two additional independent replicas of 1 million unique cDNA reads from the same blood draw were analyzed for two donors (one aged 18 to 30 and one aged 80 or older).

The junction carries 9 bases between V and J, which are trimmed by 6 bases and 7 bases respectively. CDR1 LGHNA and CDR2 YSLEER were looked up in the germline V gene. There are 12 amino acids in the CDR3, from cysteine to phenylalanine inclusive. Only CDR3 DNA remains: 36 bases, in frame from the first base. Receptors were amplified or captured by 5' RACE. TCRdb records Illumina HiSeq 2500 as the sequencer. A second PCR of about 6 to 12 cycles was run with a J-beta primer mix and a sample-barcoded 5' primer. A template-switch 5' adaptor carrying 12 random nucleotides introduced a unique molecular identifier onto each TCR beta cDNA molecule. Each sample yielded at least 3 million CDR3-containing paired-end reads. The Mint cDNA synthesis kit, primed by a TRBC-specific oligonucleotide, was used to synthesize first-strand cDNA from all RNA. All cDNA was treated with uracil-DNA glycosylase and then went through a first 18-cycle PCR with the universal primers M1SS and BC2_uni_R. Turning to the authors' computational methods: Each sample was normalized by randomly selecting 1 million high-quality reads, each carrying a distinct molecular identifier. Instead of being binned into consensus sequences, reads that shared molecular identifiers were thrown out. CDR3 identification, clonotype clustering and error correction used MiTCR with a Q25 quality threshold and the strictest error-elimination algorithm. Lower-bound total TCR beta diversity was estimated with a nonparametric unseen species model using Euler transformation. The raw public reads went through TCRdb reprocessing: fastp at Q25, MiXCR clone calling, in-frame beta chains kept. Rows with one shared CDR3 protein collapse into an entry with the most common genes and DNA. The V and J calls shown here were made by TCRdb, not taken from the authors' results. For this sample there are around 820,000 distinct CDR3 sequences; roughly 25% appear just once. More than 3% of the sample rests with the top ten.

Systemically healthy Caucasian individuals from Russia, approximately 39 in total and aged roughly 6 to 90 years, were included as donors. Each donor gave 8 to 10 milliliters of peripheral blood, collected into EDTA-treated Vacutainer tubes. Ficoll-Paque density-gradient centrifugation was used to isolate PBMCs, with at least 7 million per sample. Total RNA was extracted from PBMCs with Trizol reagent, with at least 5 micrograms obtained per sample. For every donor, an aliquot of PBMCs went through flow cytometry to measure the percentages of naive CD45RAhigh/CD27high T cells. The paper's findings and limits, for the study overall: Observed TCR beta diversity per million T cells fell roughly linearly with age, and a significant reduction was already apparent by age around 40. Total diversity estimates from one million sequenced T cells were considered lower bounds and underestimates. Because donor CMV infection status was unknown, age-related changes in expanded clonotypes were potentially confounded. Compared with the aged group, more naive CD4+ T cells, fewer expanded clones and increased TCR diversity were shown by the long-lived group, suggesting age selection. The percentage of naive T cells measured by flow cytometry correlated strongly with observed TCR beta diversity. Conclusive comparison of naive and antigen-experienced compartments was prevented by the profiling of bulk unsorted PBMCs.

This clonotype was observed a handful of times. Its antigen specificity is not known. Nothing much larger sits one base from this clone, and base qualities are not available. These data also formed part of another study, on T cells of mothers and their children. The second investigation adds: Donors were nine systemically healthy Caucasian individuals: three mothers and their six children. cDNA synthesis used all of the extracted RNA, with 1.5 ug of RNA in each 15 ul reaction. In the second PCR, the M1S primer introduced both the sample barcodes and 2-4 random nucleotides. More than 8 million TCR beta CDR3 reads were obtained from each mother, and some 3 million reads were obtained from each child. In both related and unrelated pairs, thymic selection shapes the output of TCR recombination in a similar way, with inherited differences having only a minor effect. Normalized repertoire overlap in related mother-child pairs was always slightly higher than in unrelated mother-child pairs, but the difference was never significant. No persistent microchimeric T cell clones were detected, at a sensitivity of 90 to 100 clones per million clonotypes. The study used deep NGS to compare TCR beta repertoires of mothers and children, seeking features distinguishing related mother-child pairs from unrelated individuals. The mean age was about 40 +/- 4 years for the mothers and around 11 +/- 4 years for the children. After adapter ligation was performed with NEBNext reagents, the libraries were sequenced on an Illumina HiSeq 2000 with 100+100 nt paired-end reads. To prevent cross-contamination, the mother and child libraries were prepared one month apart and sequenced in separate runs. Between roughly 500,000 and 2,000,000 distinct TCR beta clonotypes were identified per donor. Naive TCR beta clonotypes were estimated from low-frequency clonotypes matched to each donor's FACS-determined naive share, without sorting.

Rearrangement joined TRBV4-3 to TRBJ2-2; confidence is insufficient to name the D gene. The origin of this receptor is a boy younger than 18 in good health. Sequencing was performed on blood. The CDR3 protein: CASSRLGGELFF. The DNA is TGCGCCAGCAGTCGGTTAGGCGGGGAGCTGTTTTTT.